This T cell receptor beta chain was captured by sequencing in a study of human T cells and chemical hapten exposure. Regarding time point: pre-sensitization, week 0. This sample's treatment: therapeutic diphenylcyclopropenone sensitization with weekly scalp DPC. The CDR3 runs 14 residues. Germline CDR1 and CDR2: SGHTA and FQGNSA. Trimming left V 5 bases short and J 2 bases short, with 11 bases between. TCRdb re-derived calls from the RACE reads in MiXCR, one entry per CDR3 protein. The sample lists tens of thousands of distinct CDR3 sequences; around 6.6% were seen once. The starting material was whole blood, obtained in connection with sensitization to the hapten diphenylcyclopropenone (DPC). This chain connects TRBV7-2 to TRBJ2-3; possibly TRBD1 for D (7 bases). This sequence originates from a woman younger than 45 with alopecia areata. Some clones in this sample may be carry-over from other donors' samples. CDR3 nucleotide sequence: TGTGCCAGCAGCGCGGGACAGTCCACAGATACGCAGTATTTT. This gives the protein CASSAGQSTDTQYF.